This entry lists 28 T cell receptor beta chains sequenced from one sample in a study of blood T cell repertoires in COVID-19. Data came from immunoSEQ multiplex PCR; TCRdb stores just in-frame clones and leaves some out. The sample has nearly 200,000 clones; approximately 88% are singletons. The sample comprised PBMCs or T cells enriched from blood (not recorded which). The receptors stem from a woman aged 18-29 years who had recovered from COVID-19.

This chain uses TRBV23-1 with TRBJ2-1; 11 nucleotides line up with TRBD1. TRBV23-1 is flagged as an ORF with uncertain function. V dropped 3 bases and J dropped 2; count of bases not matched to a gene: 6. CDR3 length: 17 residues. The CDR3 region is CASSHPPGQGAYNEQFF. CDR3 DNA: TGCGCCAGCAGTCACCCCCCGGGACAGGGGGCCTACAATGAGCAGTTCTTC.

The CDR3 region is CASSAPRGRGVNQPQHF. DNA of the CDR3: TGTGCCAGCAGTGCCCCCAGGGGGCGCGGGGTCAATCAGCCCCAGCATTTT. The chain uses TRBV6-1 and TRBJ1-5; 8 bases fit TRBD1. The germline V gene has CDR1 MNHNS and CDR2 SASEGT. This CDR3 comprises 17 residues. With V trimmed by 4 bases and J by 3 bases, 11 bases remained unmatched.

The chain couples TRBV12-5 to TRBJ1-1; D possibly corresponds to TRBD1 (6 bases). The V and J ends lost 0 bases and 4 bases respectively, with 15 bases between them. Looked up from germline, CDR1 is LGHNT and CDR2 is FRNRAP. The CDR3 runs to 16 residues. The CDR3 region has the DNA TGTGCTAGTGGTTTGGTAGTCAGGGGAATGAGCACTGAAGCTTTCTTT. Translated: CASGLVVRGMSTEAFF. The variable domain in full, with the rest retrieved from reference TRBV12-5 and TRBJ1-1, is DARVTQTPRHKVTEMGQEVTMRCQPILGHNTVFWYRQTMMQGLELLAYFRNRAPLDDSGMPKDRFSAEMPDATLATLKIQPSEPRDSAVYFCASGLVVRGMSTEAFFGQGTRLTVV.

The CDR3 DNA is TGTGCCAGCAGCTTAACAGGGGGCGCGGGGGCTAATTCACCCCTCCACTTT. Amino acid sequence: CASSLTGGAGANSPLHF. This chain uses TRBV5-4 with TRBJ1-6, with 9 bases that match TRBD1. CDR1 is SGHNT and CDR2 is YYREEE in the germline V gene (reference sequence). J was trimmed by 6 bases and V by 2 bases; bases with no gene match: 9. The CDR3 is made up of 17 amino acids. The variable domain in full, with the rest retrieved from reference TRBV5-4 and TRBJ1-6, is ETGVTQSPTHLIKTRGQQVTLRCSSQSGHNTVSWYQQALGQGPQFIFQYYREEENGRGNFPPRFSGLQFPNYSSELNVNALELDDSALYLCASSLTGGAGANSPLHFGNGTRLTVT.

A single count supports this clone. The CDR3 is CASSSRLAGVFEQYF. The CDR3 DNA reads TGTGCCAGCAGCTCAAGACTAGCGGGGGTTTTCGAGCAGTACTTC. The rearrangement links TRBV5-4 to TRBJ2-7; 12 bases fit TRBD2. Germline lookup yields CDR1 SGHNT and CDR2 YYREEE (reference sequence). J lost 6 bases, V lost 3 bases, and 7 bases had no gene match. CDR3 length: 15 residues.

The chain carries TRBV13 and TRBJ2-5, with 8 nucleotides matching TRBD1. The CDR3 has 14 amino acids. The trim removed 2 bases at V and 4 bases at J, leaving 3 bases unmatched. The germline V gene has CDR1 PRHDT and CDR2 FYEKMQ (reference sequence). This chain's CDR3 is CASSLQGAGETQYF. CDR3 nucleotides: TGTGCCAGCAGCTTACAGGGGGCTGGAGAGACCCAGTACTTC. Full variable domain (missing parts from reference TRBV13 and TRBJ2-5): AAGVIQSPRHLIKEKRETATLKCYPIPRHDTVYWYQQGPGQDPQFLISFYEKMQSDKGSIPDRFSAQQFSDYHSELNMSSLELGDSALYFCASSLQGAGETQYFGPGTRLLVL.

This clone occurred once. V gene TRBV30 combines with J gene TRBJ2-3, with 8 bases matching TRBD1. The CDR3 contains 11 residues. CDR1 and CDR2 from the germline V gene are GTSNPN and SVGIG (reference sequence). V lost 2 bases to trimming and J lost 13 bases; unmatched junction nucleotides: 5. CDR3 bases: TGTGCCTGGAGTTCCCAGGGGGCGGAGTATTTT. Encoded protein: CAWSSQGAEYF.

The V call is TRBV18, the J call TRBJ2-2; unclear D gene. Germline CDR1 reads KGHSH; CDR2 reads LQKENI. Trimming pared 1 base from V and 4 bases from J, leaving 10 bases between. The CDR3 runs 15 residues. CDR3 amino acids: CASSPLEASTGELFF. CDR3 sequence (DNA): TGTGCCAGCTCACCACTCGAAGCGTCCACCGGGGAGCTGTTTTTT.

Only a few counts were recorded for this clone. The rearrangement links TRBV30 to TRBJ1-3; possible D gene TRBD1, 5 bases. V lost 5 bases, J lost 1 base, and 9 bases lay in between. CDR3 size: 13 residues. Germline CDR1 and CDR2: GTSNPN and SVGIG (reference sequence). CDR3 in DNA: TGTGCCTGGGGCGGGGGGTCTGGAAACACCATATATTTT. Translation gives CAWGGGSGNTIYF.

This clone was counted a single time. The V gene is TRBV27, the J gene TRBJ1-2; TRBD1 matches 8 bases. Trimming cost V 6 bases and J 8 bases; bases outside gene matches: 8. CDR3 length: 13 residues. In germline, CDR1 is MNHEY, CDR2 SMNVEV (reference sequence). CDR3 amino acids: CASRTRDRSGYTF. CDR3 nucleotides: TGTGCCAGCAGGACCCGGGACAGGTCGGGCTACACCTTC.

This chain joins TRBV9 and TRBJ1-1; TRBD1 aligns across 7 bases. CDR1 and CDR2 from the germline V gene are SGDLS and YYNGEE. J was trimmed by 1 base and V by 4 bases; bases with no gene match: 4. This CDR3 region has 14 residues. The CDR3 reads CASSPWTGNTEAFF. The CDR3 DNA is TGTGCCAGCAGCCCCTGGACAGGGAACACTGAAGCTTTCTTT.

The chain has TRBV28 and TRBJ1-6; TRBD1 agrees at 7 bases. CDR3 length: 17 amino acids. With 2 bases clipped from V and 0 bases from J, the junction kept 4 bases outside the gene matches. CDR1 MDHEN and CDR2 SYDVKM come from the germline V gene. CDR3 amino acids: CASSLGRGSSYNSPLHF. The DNA of the CDR3 is TGTGCCAGCAGTTTAGGCAGGGGGAGCTCCTATAATTCACCCCTCCACTTT.

This clone was observed a handful of times. The J gene is TRBJ1-2, the V gene TRBV28; 12 bases match TRBD1. After removal of 5 bases from V and 7 bases from J, the junction contained 8 bases not matched to a gene. Germline lookup yields CDR1 MDHEN and CDR2 SYDVKM. The CDR3 has 15 amino acids. The CDR3 DNA reads as TGTGCCAGCAGTCCACCTGGGACAGGGGGCTTTGGCTACACCTTC. Translation gives CASSPPGTGGFGYTF.

This clone was seen a single time. This chain uses TRBV10-3 with TRBJ1-4; D not resolved. Trimming removed 3 bases at V and 0 bases at J, with 8 bases between. The CDR3 loop spans 15 amino acids. The germline CDR1 and CDR2 sequences are ENHRY and SYGVKD. Here the CDR3 DNA reads TGTGCCATCAGTGATCCGGGAGCAACTAATGAAAAACTGTTTTTT. Translating it yields CAISDPGATNEKLFF.

The J gene is TRBJ1-3, the V gene TRBV7-8; tentative D call: TRBD1 (6 bases). V gave up 5 bases and J gave up 4 bases, with 9 bases separating them. The CDR3 has 13 amino acids. Per the germline V gene, CDR1 is SGHVS and CDR2 is FQNEAQ. The CDR3 bases are TGTGCCAGCAGCCTTGGACAGGGAAACACCATATATTTT. Its translation: CASSLGQGNTIYF.

The V gene is TRBV5-6, the J gene TRBJ2-3, with 9 bases matching TRBD1. The CDR3 length is 17 residues. The V gene end was trimmed by 3 bases and the J gene end by 3 bases; junction bases not matched to a gene: 11. Germline V CDR1 and CDR2: SGHDT, YYEEEE. The CDR3 sequence: CASSSHIRDRVTDTQYF. CDR3 nucleotide sequence: TGTGCCAGCAGCTCCCACATCCGGGACAGGGTGACAGATACGCAGTATTTT.

Only one count was recorded for this clone. The chain employs TRBV2 and TRBJ1-5; 8 bases align to TRBD1. J was trimmed by 3 bases and V by 6 bases; bases with no gene match: 4. Germline CDR1 is SNHLY and CDR2 is FYNNEI. This CDR3 has 14 residues. The CDR3 sequence: CASRRTGTNQPQHF. CDR3 coding DNA: TGTGCCAGCAGAAGGACAGGGACCAATCAGCCCCAGCATTTT. Complete variable domain (other parts from reference TRBV2 and TRBJ1-5): EPEVTQTPSHQVTQMGQEVILRCVPISNHLYFYWYRQILGQKVEFLVSFYNNEISEKSEIFDDQFSVERPDGSNFTLKIRSTKLEDSAMYFCASRRTGTNQPQHFGDGTRLSIL.

In DNA form, the CDR3 reads TGTGCCAGCAAGGACAGGAACGGGCTAGGGCCCCAGCATTTT. It encodes CASKDRNGLGPQHF. The V and J genes are TRBV27 and TRBJ1-5; TRBD1 agrees at 7 bases. The V segment lost 7 bases and the J segment 9 bases; nucleotides outside the gene matches: 12. Germline CDR1 and CDR2: MNHEY and SMNVEV (reference sequence). CDR3 length equals 14 residues.

The chain combines TRBV28 with TRBJ1-2, with 9 positions matching TRBD1. Germline values: CDR1 MDHEN, CDR2 SYDVKM. J lost 2 bases, V lost 8 bases, and 9 bases had no gene match. The CDR3 spans 15 residues. In DNA form, the CDR3 reads TGTGCCAGCTCATGGGGGGACAGGGCGAACTATGGCTACACCTTC. It yields the protein CASSWGDRANYGYTF.

The V and J genes are TRBV30 and TRBJ1-1; TRBD1 matches at 12 bases. The CDR3 runs 17 residues. The trim removed 7 bases at V and 4 bases at J, leaving 16 bases unmatched. Germline V CDR1 and CDR2: GTSNPN, SVGIG (reference sequence). The CDR3 DNA sequence: TGTGCCTCATCCCAGGGTAGGGACAGGGGGCTTGTCACTGAAGCTTTCTTT. Encoded protein: CASSQGRDRGLVTEAFF. The full variable domain, with the rest looked up from reference TRBV30 and TRBJ1-1, is SQTIHQWPATLVQPVGSPLSLECTVEGTSNPNLYWYRQAAGRGLQLLFYSVGIGQISSEVPQNLSASRPQDRQFILSSKKLLLSDSGFYLCASSQGRDRGLVTEAFFGQGTRLTVV.

This chain connects TRBV2 to TRBJ2-7; TRBD2 aligns across 7 bases. This CDR3 contains 10 residues. CDR1 is SNHLY, CDR2 FYNNEI, per germline. V lost 8 bases, J lost 7 bases, and 2 bases stayed unmatched. CDR3 residues: CASGEGEQYF. The DNA for the CDR3 is TGTGCCAGCGGGGAGGGGGAGCAGTACTTC.

This clone was seen a single time. The V and J genes are TRBV27 and TRBJ1-2; 9 positions agree with TRBD1. V gave up 2 bases and J gave up 4 bases; unmatched junction bases: 11. This CDR3 comprises 17 residues. Germline V gives CDR1 MNHEY, CDR2 SMNVEV (reference sequence). The CDR3 loop is CASSLGARGQGAYGYTF. The DNA of the CDR3 is TGTGCCAGCAGTTTAGGAGCAAGGGGACAGGGTGCCTATGGCTACACCTTC.

The chain combines TRBV4-2 with TRBJ2-3; D gene unclear. From germline, CDR1 is LGHNA and CDR2 YNFKEQ. Trimming removed 0 bases at V and 5 bases at J, with 12 bases between. The CDR3 is made up of 15 amino acids. This CDR3 is CASSQEEPGGDTQYF. The DNA for the CDR3 is TGTGCCAGCAGCCAAGAAGAGCCAGGTGGAGATACGCAGTATTTT.

The rearrangement links TRBV19 to TRBJ1-2; D not certain. Germline-derived CDR1 and CDR2 are LNHDA and SQIVND (reference sequence). This CDR3 spans 13 amino acids. Trimming shortened V by 6 bases and J by 6 bases, and 14 bases separated the two germline ends. Written as DNA, the CDR3 is TGTGCCAGTAGACCCGCGGGATCCAATGGCTACACCTTC. This encodes CASRPAGSNGYTF.

V gene TRBV19 combines with J gene TRBJ1-2; 7 bases map to TRBD1. The CDR3 has 15 amino acids. CDR1 and CDR2 from the germline V gene are LNHDA and SQIVND (reference sequence). V trimming: 5 bases; J trimming: 1 base; junction bases outside the gene matches: 7. The CDR3 spells CASSATRDSNYGYTF. DNA for the CDR3: TGTGCCAGTAGTGCTACCCGGGACAGTAACTATGGCTACACCTTC.

The chain is built from TRBV11-2 and TRBJ1-1; D is possibly TRBD1 (5 bases). The CDR3 runs 18 residues. Germline loops: CDR1 SGHAT, CDR2 FQNNGV. V lost 4 bases and J 4 bases, leaving 25 bases between the germline ends. The CDR3 DNA follows: TGTGCCAGCAGCTGGGGCTTAGCTAACTCCCGGACGGGCACTGAAGCTTTCTTT. Translation: CASSWGLANSRTGTEAFF.

The chain carries TRBV7-6 and TRBJ1-1; D gene uncertain. The CDR3 is 12 residues long. Germline V gives CDR1 SGHVS, CDR2 FNYEAQ. The V end was cut by 4 bases, the J end by 4 bases, with 7 bases between. The DNA for the CDR3 is TGTGCCAGCAGCTCCCCCGGCACTGAAGCTTTCTTT. As protein: CASSSPGTEAFF.

The chain links TRBV20-1 to TRBJ2-1; maybe TRBD2 (5 bases). The CDR3 is 10 residues long. The ends were cut back, 5 bases at V and 9 bases at J, with 8 bases in the middle. CDR1 and CDR2 (germline): DFQATT, SNEGSKA (reference sequence). The CDR3 DNA follows: TGCAGTGCTGGACTCTTTGAGCAGTTCTTC. Encoded protein: CSAGLFEQFF.